A selection of T cell receptor beta chains follows, all from one sample in a study of blood T cell repertoires in COVID-19. Assay: immunoSEQ multiplex PCR; the TCRdb copy retains only in-frame clones and omits some. This table holds approximately 250,000 clones, 86% found once. Sequenced sample: peripheral blood. These receptors all come from a man younger than 45 who had recovered from COVID-19. Each CDR3 is given with its conserved first and last residue. The D gene is left open where the match is weak. Rows give clone size only sometimes, using once, few, many, or a class for an expanded clone.

TRBV4-1,TRBD1,TRBJ2-7,.,TGCGCCAGCAGCCAGGTGGACAGGGGCTGGGACGAGCAGTACTTC,CASSQVDRGWDEQYF
TRBV7-2,.,TRBJ2-7,.,TGTGCCAGCAGCTTAGCTCGAGACTACGAGCAGTACTTC,CASSLARDYEQYF
TRBV10-3,.,TRBJ1-1,.,TGTGCCATCACCCCCGGGAACACTGAAGCTTTCTTT,CAITPGNTEAFF
TRBV27,.,TRBJ1-5,.,TGTGCCAGCAGTTTCGGAGGGTTGCTTGGACAGCCCCAGCATTTT,CASSFGGLLGQPQHF
TRBV2,.,TRBJ2-3,.,TGTGCCAGCAGTCAAAGCACAGATACGCAGTATTTT,CASSQSTDTQYF
TRBV27,.,TRBJ2-3,.,TGTGCCAGCAGTTTAAGGGACACCACAGATACGCAGTATTTT,CASSLRDTTDTQYF
TRBV6-6,.,TRBJ2-7,.,TGTGCCAGCAGCCGTTGGGACTTCAGCTCCTACGAGCAGTACTTC,CASSRWDFSSYEQYF
TRBV6-5,.,TRBJ1-2,.,TGTGCCAGCAGTTACTCGGCAGGGCTGGACTATGGCTACACCTTC,CASSYSAGLDYGYTF
TRBV5-6,.,TRBJ1-2,.,TGTGCCAGCAGCTTTTGGCACAGGGCAGATGGCTACACCTTC,CASSFWHRADGYTF
TRBV18,TRBD1,TRBJ1-3,.,TGTGCCAGCTCACCACGGTTGGACAGGGTAGGAGGAAACACCATATATTTT,CASSPRLDRVGGNTIYF
TRBV19,TRBD2,TRBJ2-3,.,TGTGCCAGTAGTATAGCTAGCGGGGCCCGAGATACGCAGTATTTT,CASSIASGARDTQYF
TRBV28,TRBD2,TRBJ2-3,few,TGTGCCACAAAAAGCGGGGGCCGCACAGATACGCAGTATTTT,CATKSGGRTDTQYF
TRBV5-1,TRBD1,TRBJ1-1,.,TGCGCCAGCAGCAGGACAGGGGGCCGAGGGAACACTGAAGCTTTCTTT,CASSRTGGRGNTEAFF
TRBV10-3,TRBD1,TRBJ1-2,.,TGTGCCATAGGACAGGGTTCTAACTATGGCTACACCTTC,CAIGQGSNYGYTF
TRBV5-5,.,TRBJ1-2,.,TGTGCCAGCAGCTTCTCCCGGGTAGAGGGAGACACCTTC,CASSFSRVEGDTF
TRBV5-4,TRBD1,TRBJ1-1,once,TGTGCCAGCAGCTTCCGAGGGGGCCGTCCGAGTGAAGCTTTCTTT,CASSFRGGRPSEAFF
TRBV14,.,TRBJ1-4,.,TGTGCCAGCAGCCAAGGATTGGGGAGTTATAATGAAAAACTGTTTTTT,CASSQGLGSYNEKLFF
TRBV11-2,.,TRBJ1-1,.,TGTGCCAGCAGCCCCTATTCGAACACTGAAGCTTTCTTT,CASSPYSNTEAFF
TRBV19,.,TRBJ1-5,many,TGTGCCAGTAGCATAACGGACAGTCATCAGCCCCAGCATTTT,CASSITDSHQPQHF
TRBV9,.,TRBJ1-2,.,TGTGCCAGCAGCGCCGCGGACAGTGTGATCCATGGCTACACCTTC,CASSAADSVIHGYTF
TRBV24-1,.,TRBJ2-3,.,TGTGCCACCAGTGACCCCGGGACAATTGGTACGCAGTATTTT,CATSDPGTIGTQYF
TRBV5-4,.,TRBJ2-1,.,TGTGCCAGCAGCTTGGGCCAGGGTTCCTACAATGAGCAGTTCTTC,CASSLGQGSYNEQFF
TRBV14,.,TRBJ2-7,.,TGTGCCAGCAGCCAAGTGGCAGGCTACGAGCAGTACTTC,CASSQVAGYEQYF
TRBV4-1,TRBD1,TRBJ1-4,few,TGCGCCAGCAGCCAGGTGCCCAGGGGGGCTGTCAATGAAAAACTGTTTTTT,CASSQVPRGAVNEKLFF
TRBV6-5,.,TRBJ1-5,.,TGTGCCAGCAGAAGTCGGAGCAATCAGCCCCAGCATTTT,CASRSRSNQPQHF
TRBV2,.,TRBJ2-2,.,TGTGCCAGCAGTGGGAAGGAGACTCTCCCCACCGGGGAGCTGTTTTTT,CASSGKETLPTGELFF
TRBV9,.,TRBJ1-1,.,TGTGCCAGCAGCCCCTCCGGGACTGCTTTTATGAACACTGAAGCTTTCTTT,CASSPSGTAFMNTEAFF
TRBV4-1,TRBD2,TRBJ2-3,.,TGCGCCAGCAGCCAAGCTGGGACTAGCGGGGTAAGCACAGATACGCAGTATTTT,CASSQAGTSGVSTDTQYF
TRBV19,TRBD1,TRBJ1-5,.,TGTGCCAGTACCCCGGACAGGGGGAATCAGCCCCAGCATTTT,CASTPDRGNQPQHF
TRBV6-1,TRBD1,TRBJ1-2,.,TGTGCCAGCAGTGGGGGTTGGGACAGCGTATCGAGGGGCTACACCTTC,CASSGGWDSVSRGYTF
TRBV24-1,.,TRBJ1-1,.,TGTGCCACCAGTGTTGGGTCAGGGGCTGAAGCTTTCTTT,CATSVGSGAEAFF
TRBV27,TRBD1,TRBJ1-1,.,TGTGCCAGCAGCCCCAGGACAGGAAACTTTAAAGCTTTCTTT,CASSPRTGNFKAFF
TRBV24-1,TRBD1,TRBJ2-7,.,TGTGCCACCAGTGGCGGAACAGGGGGGTCCTACGAGCAGTACTTC,CATSGGTGGSYEQYF
TRBV11-2,.,TRBJ2-1,.,TGTGCCAGCAGCTTAGTGAGAGGACTAAGGACCCATGAGCAGTTCTTC,CASSLVRGLRTHEQFF
TRBV19,.,TRBJ1-1,.,TGTGCCAGTACCAAGACGAGGGATGCTGAAGCTTTCTTT,CASTKTRDAEAFF
TRBV6-5,TRBD1,TRBJ1-5,.,TGTGCCAGCAGTCCCAGTCAGGGGGCTAAACAGCCCCAGCATTTT,CASSPSQGAKQPQHF
TRBV6-6,.,TRBJ2-7,.,TGTGCCAGCAGTTACACACTTACAGGGTTCGAGCAGTACTTC,CASSYTLTGFEQYF
TRBV7-2,.,TRBJ2-3,.,TGTGCCAGCAGCTTACAACAGGGGAGGACAGATACGCAGTATTTT,CASSLQQGRTDTQYF
TRBV5-1,TRBD1,TRBJ2-7,.,TGCGCCAGCAGCTTGTCGGTGGGACAGAACCACGAGCAGTACTTC,CASSLSVGQNHEQYF
TRBV4-2,.,TRBJ1-5,.,TGTGCCAGCAGCCAAGAAGCGGGCGGGGGGAGCAATCAGCCCCAGCATTTT,CASSQEAGGGSNQPQHF
TRBV19,TRBD2,TRBJ2-3,.,TGTGCCAGTAGTATGGCTATAGCGGGATTCACAGATACGCAGTATTTT,CASSMAIAGFTDTQYF
TRBV6-5,TRBD2,TRBJ2-1,.,TGTGCCAGCACGAAGGGGCTAGCGGGGAGCAATGAGCAGTTCTTC,CASTKGLAGSNEQFF